This T cell receptor (beta chain) was profiled in a study of human T cells and chemical hapten exposure. Time point defined: patch test 2, 6 weeks after DPC sensitization. Treatment noted: therapeutic diphenylcyclopropenone sensitization with weekly scalp DPC. The junction had 5 bases not matched to a gene; V was cut back by 3 bases and J by 10 bases. The CDR3 has 14 residues. One entry per CDR3 protein results from TCRdb running MiXCR on the RACE reads. The table records 360,000 or so distinct CDR3 sequences, roughly 6% of them present only once. The clonotype originates from a woman under 30 with alopecia areata. Some clones in this sample may be carry-over from other donors' samples. The sample here was whole blood, taken in connection with sensitization to the hapten diphenylcyclopropenone (DPC). V and J are TRBV12-3 or TRBV12-4 and TRBJ1-6, with TRBD1 identical over 8 bases. CDR3 residues: CASSFTGGGSPLHF. In nucleotides, the CDR3 is TGTGCCAGCAGTTTCACAGGGGGAGGCTCACCCCTCCACTTT.